This TCR beta chain is from a study of CD4 T cells in relation to SARS-CoV-2 and coronaviruses. The study's findings and limits: This crossreactivity analysis covered spike protein alone, no other viral proteins.

The protocol was immunoSEQ multiplex PCR, while the TCRdb copy is restricted to in-frame clones and leaves out a portion. The table shows around 41,000 clones, with approximately 87% occurring only once. Concerning this clone: Its specificity is not known.

This TCR came from an adult with COVID-19. Sequenced: naive CD4+ T cells from PBMCs, cultured in vitro. Subset of the sample: naive CD4+ T cells isolated by negative enrichment.

The CDR3 coding sequence is TGTGCCAGCAGTTACTCGGGACTAGCGGCCTACAATGAGCAGTTCTTC. The encoded protein is CASSYSGLAAYNEQFF. V usage is TRBV6-5 and J usage is TRBJ2-1; 11 bases line up with TRBD2. The V gene end was trimmed by 0 bases and the J gene end by 2 bases; junction bases not matched to a gene: 0. The CDR3 is 16 amino acids. Germline V gene data show CDR1 as MNHEY and CDR2 as SVGAGI.